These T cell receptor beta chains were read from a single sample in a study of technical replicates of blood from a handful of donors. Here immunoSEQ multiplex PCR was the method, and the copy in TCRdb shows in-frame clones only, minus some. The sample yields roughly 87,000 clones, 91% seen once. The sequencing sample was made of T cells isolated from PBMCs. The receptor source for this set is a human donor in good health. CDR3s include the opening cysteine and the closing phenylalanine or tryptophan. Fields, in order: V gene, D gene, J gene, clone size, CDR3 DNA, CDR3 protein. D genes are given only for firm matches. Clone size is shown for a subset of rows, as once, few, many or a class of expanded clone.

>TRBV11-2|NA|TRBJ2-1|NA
TGTGCCAGCAGCTTAGGTACTAGACTCTACAATGAGCAGTTCTTC
CASSLGTRLYNEQFF
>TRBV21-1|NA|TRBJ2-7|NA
TGTGCCAGCAGCAAAGTGTCGTCTTTCTGGGGGCTTGGCTACGAGCAGTACTTC
CASSKVSSFWGLGYEQYF
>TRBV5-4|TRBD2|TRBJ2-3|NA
TGTGCCAGCAGCTTCAGACTAGCGGGAGGAACCACAGATACGCAGTATTTT
CASSFRLAGGTTDTQYF
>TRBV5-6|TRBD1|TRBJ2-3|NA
TGTGCCAGCAGCTCACAGGGGGCAGATACGCAGTATTTT
CASSSQGADTQYF
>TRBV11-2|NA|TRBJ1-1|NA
TGTGCCAGCAGCTTCCACCCCACACCAATGAACACTGAAGCTTTCTTT
CASSFHPTPMNTEAFF
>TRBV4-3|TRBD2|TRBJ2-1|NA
TGCGCCAGCAGCCAAGTAGGTAGCGGGAGCTCCTACAATGAGCAGTTCTTC
CASSQVGSGSSYNEQFF
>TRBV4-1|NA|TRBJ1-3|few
TGCGCCAGCAGCCTCAGGCTCAGCTCTGGAAACACCATATATTTT
CASSLRLSSGNTIYF
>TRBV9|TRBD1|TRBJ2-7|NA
TGTGCCAGCAGCCCGCGTAGGGGACAGTACCTCTACGAGCAGTACTTC
CASSPRRGQYLYEQYF
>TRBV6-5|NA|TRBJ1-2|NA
TGTGCCAGCAGTTACTCGTCACTTCACTATGGCTACACCTTC
CASSYSSLHYGYTF
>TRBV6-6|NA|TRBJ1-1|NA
TGTGCCAGCACCCCCGGACAGACGAACACTGAAGCTTTCTTT
CASTPGQTNTEAFF
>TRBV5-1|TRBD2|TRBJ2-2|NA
TGCGCCAGCAGCTTGGTTCCGGGAGGGGAGATCGGGGAGCTGTTTTTT
CASSLVPGGEIGELFF